This TCR beta chain was captured by sequencing in a study of blood T cell repertoires in COVID-19 (TCRdb year 2020). Looking at the study overall: The collaborator samples originated in the United States, Italy and Spain and spanned the acute and convalescent phases of COVID-19. The repertoires were released in a freely available public database intended as a resource for research on the immune response to SARS-CoV-2. Where available, HLA class I and class II types were obtained from metadata supplied by the sample provider rather than from assay-based typing. The dataset comprised deeply sampled blood TCRbeta repertoires from subjects exposed to, actively infected with, or recovered from COVID-19. The samples were drawn from two sources: the first 160 participants of the ongoing ImmuneRACE study, and over 950 subjects contributed by 6 global collaborators. The material from the prospective study consisted of cDNA or gDNA derived from T cells, B-cell-depleted T cells, or PBMCs. Nearly every sample came with metadata listing a de-identified subject ID, COVID-19 status, age in years and sex.

Turning to this clone: The antigen it recognizes is unknown. Nothing much larger sits one base from this clone, and base qualities are not available.

General study outcomes and caveats: The amount of clinical and demographic metadata varied by source and participant and was provided uncurated.

TCRbeta CDR3 regions were amplified from genomic DNA using the immunoSEQ Assay, a bias-controlled multiplex PCR. Per the original workflow: The number of nucleated cells in each sample was estimated from the amplification of reference gene primers within the assay. To quantify the absolute abundance of each unique TCRbeta CDR3 rearrangement, sequence reads were collapsed and filtered. For each sample, productive Simpson clonality was calculated by taking the square root of Simpson's diversity index across productive rearrangements. The table comes from immuneACCESS by way of TCRdb, which keeps in-frame sequences with V and J called. Part of the clones is missing from these tables; in studies checked, under half for an unresolved V gene and the rest for unknown reasons. V, J and clone size were drawn from that table, and D and trimming were deduced from the DNA. For this sample the table gives 180,000 or so clones, of which roughly 81% were detected only once. The ten largest clones represent 4% to 5% of the sample.

The collaborating institutions used their own protocols to collect whole blood in K2EDTA tubes. For TCRbeta analysis, collaborators shipped samples as frozen whole blood, isolated PBMCs, or DNA extracted from either of those sample types. V is pared back by 6 bases and J by 4 bases, with 11 bases lying between the germline termini. The CDR3 runs 13 residues from the cysteine to the phenylalanine. CDR3 DNA is the only sequence kept; it has 39 bases, read in frame from the first base. The germline V gene yields SGHVS for CDR1 and FQNEAQ for CDR2. Sequenced: peripheral blood. This chain joins TRBV7-8 to TRBJ2-3; the D gene is perhaps TRBD1, on 6 matching bases. The receptor's source is an elderly woman with acute or convalescent COVID-19. CDR3 sequence: CASSPTGSDTQYF. The nucleotide sequence is TGTGCCAGCAGTCCCACAGGGTCAGATACGCAGTATTTT.